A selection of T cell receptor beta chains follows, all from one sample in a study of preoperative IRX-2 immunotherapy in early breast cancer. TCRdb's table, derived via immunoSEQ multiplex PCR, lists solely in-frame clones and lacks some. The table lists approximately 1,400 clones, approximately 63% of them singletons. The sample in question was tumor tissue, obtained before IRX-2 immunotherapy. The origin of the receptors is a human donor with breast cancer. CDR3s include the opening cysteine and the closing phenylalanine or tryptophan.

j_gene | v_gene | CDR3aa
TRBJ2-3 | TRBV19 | CASSSISDTQYF
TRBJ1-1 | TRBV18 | CASSPLGLGTEAFF
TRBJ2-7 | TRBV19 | CASTEGTGAYEQYF
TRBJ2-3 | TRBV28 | CASTTVGLRTDTQYF
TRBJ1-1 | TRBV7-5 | CASSFGRQDMNTEAFF
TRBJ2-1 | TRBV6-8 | CASSYSDGNEQFF
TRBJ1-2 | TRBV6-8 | CASREGQSYGYTF
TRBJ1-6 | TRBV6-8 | CASSPDRAGSPLHF
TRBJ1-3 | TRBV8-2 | CASSLGAPPNTIYF
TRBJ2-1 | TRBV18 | CASSPIAASGTNEQFF